The 25 T cell receptor beta chains reported below all come from one sample, sequenced in a study of identical twins (dated by TCRdb to about 2016). Library construction relied on 5' RACE. TCRdb shows the sequencer as Illumina HiSeq 2000. The public reads were run again by TCRdb, first through fastp at Q25 and then through MiXCR, and only productive beta chains were kept. Here each entry gathers all rows of one CDR3 protein and keeps the most common genes and DNA. This sample holds just under 550,000 distinct CDR3 sequences; 15% were observed only once. The ten largest account for 0.44% of the sample. These data were likewise used in another study, on yellow fever vaccine responses in identical twins.

The sequenced material came from CD4+ T cells sorted from blood. The origin of the receptors is a woman aged 18-35 years in good health.

The chain links TRBV12-3 or TRBV12-4 to TRBJ2-7; a weak D match, TRBD2 (5 bases). The CDR3 contains 15 residues. Trimming took off 0 bases at V and 4 bases at J, with 13 bases between the two ends. CDR3 region: CASSLAGVTKYEQYF. For the CDR3, the DNA is TGTGCCAGCAGTTTAGCGGGAGTTACGAAGTACGAGCAGTACTTC.

This clonotype was observed a handful of times. The V call is TRBV20-1, the J call TRBJ2-5; TRBD2 agrees at 8 bases. The V and J ends lost 1 base and 5 bases, in that order; junction bases with no gene match: 3. CDR1 is DFQATT, CDR2 SNEGSKA, per germline (reference sequence). The CDR3 has 13 residues. The CDR3 loop reads CSARAGGSETQYF. The CDR3 bases are TGCAGTGCTAGAGCGGGGGGGAGTGAGACCCAGTACTTC.

This clonotype turned up a few times. This rearrangement joins TRBV5-6 to TRBJ2-2; D is unclear. There are 14 residues in the CDR3. V shed 2 bases and J shed 0 bases, with 5 bases lying between them. Germline-derived CDR1 and CDR2 are SGHDT and YYEEEE. The CDR3 coding sequence is TGTGCCAGCAGCTTAGACCCGAACACCGGGGAGCTGTTTTTT. It is translated as CASSLDPNTGELFF.

The chain uses TRBV14 and TRBJ2-7; TRBD1 agrees at 9 bases. Germline lookup yields CDR1 SGHDN and CDR2 FVKESK. V was clipped by 1 base and J by 4 bases; unmatched bases: 5. CDR3 size: 15 residues. CDR3 amino acids: CASSQVNRGRYEQYF. The CDR3 DNA follows: TGTGCCAGCAGCCAAGTGAACAGGGGGCGATACGAGCAGTACTTC.

This clonotype was counted ten times or more. The rearrangement uses TRBV4-2 and TRBJ2-1; 11 nucleotides align to TRBD2. The trim removed 5 bases at V and 5 bases at J, leaving 2 bases unmatched. The CDR3 runs to 14 residues. Looked up from germline, CDR1 is LGHNA and CDR2 is YNFKEQ. The CDR3 sequence: CASSGTSGNNEQFF. The CDR3 coding sequence is TGTGCCAGCAGCGGGACTAGCGGTAACAATGAGCAGTTCTTC.

This clonotype was counted ten times or more. The chain employs TRBV28 and TRBJ1-5; a possible D gene is TRBD1 (6 bases). The CDR3 consists of 13 residues. Trimming left V 6 bases short and J 3 bases short, with 9 bases between. CDR1 and CDR2 (germline): MDHEN, SYDVKM. CDR3 bases: TGTGCCAGCAGGGACAGATACAATCAGCCCCAGCATTTT. It specifies CASRDRYNQPQHF.

The rearrangement joins TRBV7-9 to TRBJ2-1, with D maybe TRBD2 (5 bases). The CDR3 runs to 14 residues. V was pared by 2 bases and J by 7 bases, with 12 bases between. The germline CDR1 and CDR2 sequences are SEHNR and FQNEAQ (reference sequence). The CDR3 here is CASSLNGVWNEQFF. The CDR3 bases are TGTGCCAGCAGCTTAAACGGGGTTTGGAATGAGCAGTTCTTC.

The rearrangement joins TRBV7-9 to TRBJ2-3; D possibly corresponds to TRBD2 (7 bases). Germline loops: CDR1 SEHNR, CDR2 FQNEAQ (reference sequence). The CDR3 contains 16 residues. Trimming took off 3 bases at V and 6 bases at J, with 19 bases between the two ends. CDR3: CASSFVGGRAADTQYF. In DNA form, the CDR3 reads TGTGCCAGCAGCTTCGTCGGGGGGCGCGCAGCCGATACGCAGTATTTT.

This clonotype was recorded only once. The CDR3: CAISESNGRGFYNEQFF. For the CDR3, the DNA is TGTGCCATCAGTGAGTCGAACGGGCGGGGGTTCTACAATGAGCAGTTCTTC. The rearrangement links TRBV10-3 to TRBJ2-1; 7 bases map to TRBD2. CDR1 is ENHRY and CDR2 is SYGVKD in the germline V gene. After removal of 0 bases from V and 3 bases from J, the junction contained 8 bases not matched to a gene. The CDR3 runs to 17 residues.

The V call is TRBV24-1, the J call TRBJ2-5, with D maybe TRBD2 (6 bases). Germline lookup yields CDR1 KGHDR and CDR2 SFDVKD. The CDR3 runs 15 residues. Trimming cost V 2 bases and J 5 bases, with 14 bases left between them. This CDR3 reads CATSDSGTPKETQYF. The CDR3 bases are TGTGCCACCAGTGATTCCGGGACTCCGAAGGAGACCCAGTACTTC.

This clonotype was observed many times. V usage is TRBV12-3 or TRBV12-4 and J usage is TRBJ2-7, with unresolved D. The CDR3 runs to 13 residues. Trimming cost V 1 base and J 1 base, with 5 bases left between them. CDR3 nucleotide sequence: TGTGCCAGCAGTTTAGACAGTTCCTACGAGCAGTACTTC. It translates to CASSLDSSYEQYF.

This sequence joins TRBV6-5 and TRBJ1-1, with TRBD1 matching over 12 bases. Germline-derived CDR1 and CDR2 are MNHEY and SVGAGI. The CDR3 contains 12 residues. The J segment lost 10 bases and the V segment lost 8 bases, leaving 5 bases of the junction unmatched. CDR3 amino acids: CASLGQGAGAFF. The CDR3 region has the DNA TGTGCCAGCCTGGGACAGGGGGCAGGAGCTTTCTTT.

This clonotype was detected a few times. This chain connects TRBV4-1 to TRBJ2-3; 7 bases are shared with TRBD2. CDR1 and CDR2 (germline): MGHRA, YSYEKL. Trimming took 2 bases from V and 2 from J; bases not matched to a gene: 4. The CDR3 runs to 15 residues. The CDR3 protein is CASSQTGLPTDTQYF. CDR3 coding DNA: TGCGCCAGCAGCCAAACGGGACTACCCACAGATACGCAGTATTTT.

The V call is TRBV10-3, the J call TRBJ2-2; D perhaps matches TRBD2 (5 bases). The length of the CDR3 is 15 residues. Deletions cut 2 bases from V and 4 bases from J, with 11 bases between. Looked up from germline, CDR1 is ENHRY and CDR2 is SYGVKD. CDR3 residues: CAISEGVATTGELFF. The DNA for the CDR3 is TGTGCCATCAGTGAGGGGGTAGCGACCACCGGGGAGCTGTTTTTT.

This clonotype came up a few times. The J gene is TRBJ2-5, the V gene TRBV24-1, with D uncertain. V shed 0 bases and J shed 0 bases, with 10 bases lying between them. The CDR3 length is 16 residues. CDR1 is KGHDR and CDR2 is SFDVKD in the germline V gene. CDR3 sequence reads: CATSDLRADHQETQYF. The CDR3 DNA reads as TGTGCCACCAGTGATTTGAGAGCAGACCACCAAGAGACCCAGTACTTC.

The chain recombines TRBV11-1 with TRBJ2-3, with a possible D match to TRBD1 (6 bases). Trimming took off 5 bases at V and 2 bases at J, with 23 bases between the two ends. CDR1 and CDR2 from the germline V gene are SGHAT and FQDESV (reference sequence). CDR3 length: 18 amino acids. CDR3 DNA: TGTGCCAGCAGCCCTACGACAGGAGCCATTCCGGACACAGATACGCAGTATTTT. It codes for CASSPTTGAIPDTDTQYF. Combining the CDR3 with reference TRBV11-1 and TRBJ2-3 gives the whole variable domain EAEVAQSPRYKITEKSQAVAFWCDPISGHATLYWYRQILGQGPELLVQFQDESVVDDSQLPKDRFSAERLKGVDSTLKIQPAELGDSAMYLCASSPTTGAIPDTDTQYFGPGTRLTVL.

V gene TRBV14 combines with J gene TRBJ2-5; 7 nucleotides match TRBD2. The CDR3 sequence is 14 residues long. J gave up 3 bases and V 4 bases, and 5 bases lay outside the gene matches. CDR1 is SGHDN and CDR2 is FVKESK in the germline V gene. CDR3 nucleotides: TGTGCCAGCAGCCCTCTAGCGGAAGAAGAGACCCAGTACTTC. Protein sequence: CASSPLAEEETQYF.

The DNA for the CDR3 is TGTGCCAGCAGCGGAAACAGGGCTAGCACAGATACGCAGTATTTT. Residues: CASSGNRASTDTQYF. This rearrangement joins TRBV7-6 to TRBJ2-3; tentative D call: TRBD1 (6 bases). From germline, CDR1 is SGHVS and CDR2 FNYEAQ. The length of the CDR3 is 15 residues. The germline V and J ends were trimmed by 5 bases and 0 bases, with 12 bases remaining between them.

This clonotype occurred a few times. The V gene is TRBV5-1, the J gene TRBJ2-7, with 10 bases lining up with TRBD1. Germline V gene lookup returns CDR1 SGHRS and CDR2 YFSETQ. This CDR3 contains 15 residues. The V segment lost 0 bases and the J segment 2 bases; nucleotides outside the gene matches: 2. CDR3 loop: CASSLAGTGAYEQYV. The CDR3 coding sequence is TGCGCCAGCAGCTTGGCAGGGACAGGGGCCTACGAGCAGTACGTC.

The chain combines TRBV20-1 with TRBJ1-5; D not resolved. Germline V gene data show CDR1 as DFQATT and CDR2 as SNEGSKA (reference sequence). This CDR3 has 16 residues. Trimming cost V 0 bases and J 1 base, with 13 bases left between them. CDR3 nucleotides: TGCAGTGCTAGAGAGTCGAGACACGTAAGCAATCAGCCCCAGCATTTT. This gives the protein CSARESRHVSNQPQHF.

This clonotype has ten or more counts. J is TRBJ1-5 and V is TRBV29-1; no firm D call. This CDR3 contains 13 residues. CDR1 SQVTM and CDR2 ANQGSEA come from the germline V gene. Trimming shortened V by 5 bases and J by 5 bases, and 13 bases separated the two germline ends. The DNA for the CDR3 is TGCAGCGTTACACAGAACTGGGATCAGCCCCAGCATTTT. Translated: CSVTQNWDQPQHF.

This clonotype was picked up a small number of times. This chain joins TRBV20-1 and TRBJ1-1; TRBD1 matches 8 bases. The germline V gene has CDR1 DFQATT and CDR2 SNEGSKA (reference sequence). There are 14 residues in the CDR3. The ends lost 6 bases at V and 4 bases at J; junction bases unmatched: 10. CDR3 loop: CSARSGGAATEAFF. The CDR3 bases are TGCAGTGCCAGATCAGGGGGCGCCGCCACTGAAGCTTTCTTT.

In its sample, this clonotype was seen many times. The chain links TRBV28 to TRBJ1-2; TRBD1 aligns across 12 bases. Germline V lookup: CDR1 MDHEN, CDR2 SYDVKM. The CDR3 spans 15 residues. With 3 bases clipped from V and 5 bases from J, the junction kept 4 bases outside the gene matches. The CDR3 DNA sequence: TGTGCCAGCAGTTTTAAGGGACAGGGGGCGTATGGCTACACCTTC. It yields the protein CASSFKGQGAYGYTF.

The genes are TRBV7-2 and TRBJ2-7; D is uncertain. With 1 base removed from V and 3 bases from J, the gap between germline ends came to 13 bases. The CDR3 extends over 15 amino acids. CDR1 SGHTA and CDR2 FQGNSA come from the germline V gene. The CDR3, as DNA: TGTGCCAGCAGCTTAGGTCAGATGAGAGTCTACGAGCAGTACGTC. Encoded protein: CASSLGQMRVYEQYV.

CDR3 in DNA: TGCAGTGCTAGACTCCCGGGGGGACTAGCGGAATCCCCTGGGACCCAGTACTTC. This translates into CSARLPGGLAESPGTQYF. The chain is built from TRBV20-1 and TRBJ2-5; TRBD2 agrees at 11 bases. CDR1 is DFQATT, CDR2 SNEGSKA, per germline (reference sequence). With V trimmed by 2 bases and J by 7 bases, 18 bases remained unmatched. The CDR3 extends over 18 amino acids.